Below are 31 T cell receptor beta chains sequenced from a single sample in a study of CXCR3-negative and CXCR3-positive naive CD8 T cells. The libraries of TRB cDNA were prepared using 5' RACE with UMI labels. From its re-call of the 5' RACE reads, TCRdb lists each CDR3 protein once, without DNA. The sample table sets out 50,000 to 65,000 distinct CDR3 sequences. What was sequenced was memory CD8+ T cells from blood. The receptors come from a human donor in good health. Some clones in this sample may be carry-over from other donors' samples.

V is TRBV6-6 and J is TRBJ2-7; as DNA is missing, the TRBD1 call by TCRdb cannot be tested. CDR3 length: 14 residues. Germline V gene lookup returns CDR1 MNHNY and CDR2 SVGAGI (reference sequence). The CDR3 here is CASDARDNSYEQYF.

The chain combines TRBV20-1 with TRBJ2-1; without DNA, the TCRdb call of TRBD1 cannot be checked. Germline CDR1 and CDR2: DFQATT and SNEGSKA (reference sequence). This CDR3 is 13 amino acids long. The CDR3 loop is CSALWDNWNEQFF.

The chain uses TRBV7-7 and TRBJ2-3; checking the TCRdb D call of TRBD1 is not possible without DNA. The CDR3 loop spans 17 amino acids. Germline lookup yields CDR1 SSHAT and CDR2 FNYEAQ (reference sequence). The CDR3 sequence is CASSSCAERFSTDTQYF.

The chain's CDR3 is CATSREGGAPDTQYF. The V call is TRBV15, the J call TRBJ2-3; the TCRdb D gene call, TRBD1, has no DNA to confirm it. CDR1 is LNHNV, CDR2 YYDKDF, per germline (reference sequence). The CDR3 has 15 residues.

The CDR3 protein is CASSQVAGVDPRNEQFF. V gene TRBV3-1 combines with J gene TRBJ2-1; TCRdb outputs TRBD1, but without DNA this stays unchecked. The CDR3 spans 17 residues. Per germline, CDR1 LGHDT and CDR2 YNNKEL (reference sequence).

The V and J genes are TRBV20-1 and TRBJ1-2; the D call of TRBD1 rests on TCRdb alone, since no DNA is present to check it. Germline values: CDR1 DFQATT, CDR2 SNEGSKA (reference sequence). The CDR3 is 14 residues long. The CDR3: CSYPGQGDFYGYTF.

V and J are TRBV4-1 and TRBJ2-3; TCRdb reports TRBD1, a call that lacks DNA to check it against. The CDR3 has 15 residues. Germline V gene data show CDR1 as MGHRA and CDR2 as YSYEKL. The CDR3 region is CASSQVQGSTDTQYF.

The rearrangement links TRBV18 to TRBJ2-3; TCRdb lists TRBD1, though no DNA is available to test this call. Germline CDR1 reads KGHSH; CDR2 reads LQKENI. The CDR3 contains 19 residues. CDR3 in amino acids: CASSPTTARAPLDTDTQYF.

This chain joins TRBV5-6 and TRBJ2-5. CDR1 and CDR2 from the germline V gene are SGHDT and YYEEEE. The CDR3 is made up of 14 amino acids. This CDR3 reads CASSLLGDQETQYF.

The V call is TRBV6-2 or TRBV6-3, the J call TRBJ2-5; the TCRdb D gene call, TRBD2, has no DNA to confirm it. Germline V CDR1 and CDR2: MNHEY, SVGEGT. The CDR3 totals 17 residues. This CDR3 is CASSPYTRTSGQETQYF.

The chain is built from TRBV7-8 and TRBJ2-1; the D call from TCRdb, TRBD2, cannot be confirmed without DNA. This CDR3 contains 18 residues. Germline loops: CDR1 SGHVS, CDR2 FQNEAQ. CDR3: CASSLEPGLAGDGDEQFF.

The chain is built from TRBV7-9 and TRBJ2-1; TCRdb's assignment of TRBD2 cannot be checked, as there is no DNA. This CDR3 contains 16 residues. Germline V gene data show CDR1 as SEHNR and CDR2 as FQNEAQ (reference sequence). The CDR3 reads CASSLFAGRAGNEQFF.

The CDR3: CASSELIGAMEGYEQYF. The V gene is TRBV6-1, the J gene TRBJ2-7; the TRBD2 assignment by TCRdb is unverifiable without DNA. Looked up from germline, CDR1 is MNHNS and CDR2 is SASEGT. This CDR3 is built from 17 residues.

This rearrangement joins TRBV5-6 to TRBJ2-1. The CDR3 spans 12 residues. Looked up from germline, CDR1 is SGHDT and CDR2 is YYEEEE. The CDR3 spells CASSLPYNEQFF.

This chain's CDR3 is CASSLGNQPQHF. This chain joins TRBV5-6 and TRBJ1-5. CDR1 and CDR2 (germline): SGHDT, YYEEEE. The CDR3 runs 12 residues.

The V call is TRBV28, the J call TRBJ2-1; TCRdb calls TRBD2, which cannot be checked without DNA. The CDR3 runs 16 residues. Germline values: CDR1 MDHEN, CDR2 SYDVKM. The CDR3 spells CASSHLTSGYYNEQFF.

The gene calls are TRBV12-3 or TRBV12-4 and TRBJ2-1; the D gene TCRdb calls, TRBD1, cannot be checked with no DNA. This CDR3 spans 14 amino acids. This CDR3 reads CASSFRTAVHEQFF.

This chain links TRBV7-2 with TRBJ1-2. The CDR3 consists of 15 residues. Per the germline V gene, CDR1 is SGHTA and CDR2 is FQGNSA. This chain's CDR3 is CASSLGAGPDYGYTF.

The J gene is TRBJ2-7, the V gene TRBV5-1; TCRdb names TRBD1, which stays unverified in the absence of DNA. This CDR3 has 14 amino acids. The V gene's germline CDR1 is SGHRS and CDR2 YFSETQ. CDR3 residues: CASSIGTGSYEQYF.

The chain recombines TRBV29-1 with TRBJ2-5; lacking DNA, the TRBD1 call made by TCRdb goes unchecked. Germline V gene sequence: CDR1 SQVTM, CDR2 ANQGSEA. The CDR3 length is 15 residues. CDR3 protein: CSGTPAGQTKETQYF. Full variable domain (remainder filled in from reference TRBV29-1 and TRBJ2-5): SAVISQKPSRDICQRGTSLTIQCQVDSQVTMMFWYRQQPGQSLTLIATANQGSEATYESGFVIDKFPISRPNLTFSTLTVSNMSPEDSSIYLCSGTPAGQTKETQYFGPGTRLLVL.

J is TRBJ2-2 and V is TRBV29-1; TCRdb's assignment of TRBD1 cannot be checked, as there is no DNA. From germline, CDR1 is SQVTM and CDR2 ANQGSEA. The CDR3 runs 11 residues. CDR3 region: CSVGDPGELFF.

V is TRBV29-1 and J is TRBJ2-2; TCRdb's D call, TRBD2, is unchecked because there is no DNA. CDR3 length: 15 residues. Germline CDR1 and CDR2: SQVTM and ANQGSEA. CDR3 in amino acids: CSVEWRDSYTGELFF.

The rearrangement links TRBV7-6 to TRBJ1-5. Germline V gives CDR1 SGHVS, CDR2 FNYEAQ. This CDR3 has 15 residues. CDR3 sequence: CASSAGTDSNQPQHF.

V is TRBV7-7 and J is TRBJ2-1; the TCRdb call, TRBD2, lacks DNA for checking. CDR1 is SSHAT, CDR2 FNYEAQ, per germline (reference sequence). This CDR3 spans 17 amino acids. The CDR3 loop is CASSLAGPESSYNEQFF.

The V gene is TRBV18, the J gene TRBJ2-5; TCRdb outputs TRBD2, but without DNA this stays unchecked. This CDR3 has 15 residues. Germline V gives CDR1 KGHSH, CDR2 LQKENI. Here the CDR3 reads CASSPAPAGGETQYF.

The chain carries TRBV7-9 and TRBJ2-1; TCRdb picks TRBD2, but there is no DNA to check that call. The V gene's germline CDR1 is SEHNR and CDR2 FQNEAQ (reference sequence). The CDR3 consists of 17 residues. The CDR3 is CASSSNQRGLAANEQFF. The complete variable domain, with remaining parts taken from reference TRBV7-9 and TRBJ2-1, reads DTGVSQNPRHKITKRGQNVTFRCDPISEHNRLYWYRQTLGQGPEFLTYFQNEAQLEKSRLLSDRFSAERPKGSFSTLEIQRTEQGDSAMYLCASSSNQRGLAANEQFFGPGTRLTVL.

This sequence joins TRBV5-1 and TRBJ1-1; TCRdb indicates TRBD1, and absent DNA this call remains unverified. Germline-derived CDR1 and CDR2 are SGHRS and YFSETQ. The CDR3 spans 14 residues. The CDR3 loop is CASSLMGLDTEAFF. The variable domain in full, with the rest retrieved from reference TRBV5-1 and TRBJ1-1, is KAGVTQTPRYLIKTRGQQVTLSCSPISGHRSVSWYQQTPGQGLQFLFEYFSETQRNKGNFPGRFSGRQFSNSRSEMNVSTLELGDSALYLCASSLMGLDTEAFFGQGTRLTVV.

This chain uses TRBV20-1 with TRBJ1-3. The CDR3 consists of 14 residues. Germline V CDR1 and CDR2: DFQATT, SNEGSKA (reference sequence). The CDR3 spells CSAREAATGNTIYF.

The CDR3 here is CASSLVGTGTGPTYEQYF. V gene TRBV7-2 combines with J gene TRBJ2-7; TCRdb calls TRBD1, which cannot be checked without DNA. The CDR3 sequence is 18 residues long. CDR1 is SGHTA, CDR2 FQGNSA, per germline.

The chain is built from TRBV29-1 and TRBJ1-2; there is no DNA to check the TCRdb D call of TRBD1. The CDR3 covers 12 residues. Germline V gene data show CDR1 as SQVTM and CDR2 as ANQGSEA. This CDR3 reads CSVETGYYGYTF.

V usage is TRBV2 and J usage is TRBJ2-1; TCRdb proposes TRBD2, but this gene call is untestable without DNA. There are 11 residues in the CDR3. CDR1 and CDR2 from the germline V gene are SNHLY and FYNNEI. The CDR3 sequence: CASSPPNEQFF. The complete variable domain, with remaining parts taken from reference TRBV2 and TRBJ2-1, reads EPEVTQTPSHQVTQMGQEVILRCVPISNHLYFYWYRQILGQKVEFLVSFYNNEISEKSEIFDDQFSVERPDGSNFTLKIRSTKLEDSAMYFCASSPPNEQFFGPGTRLTVL.